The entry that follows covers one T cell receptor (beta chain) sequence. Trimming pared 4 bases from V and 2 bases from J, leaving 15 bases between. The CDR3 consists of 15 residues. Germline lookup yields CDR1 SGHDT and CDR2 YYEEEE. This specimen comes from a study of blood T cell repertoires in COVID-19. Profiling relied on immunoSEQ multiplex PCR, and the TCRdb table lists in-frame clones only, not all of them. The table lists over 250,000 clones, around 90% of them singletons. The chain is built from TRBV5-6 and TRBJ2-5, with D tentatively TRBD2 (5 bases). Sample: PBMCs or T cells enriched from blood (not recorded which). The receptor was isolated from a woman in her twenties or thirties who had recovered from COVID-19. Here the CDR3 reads CASSRRTDFQETQYF. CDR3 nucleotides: TGTGCCAGCAGCCGTAGGACGGACTTTCAAGAGACCCAGTACTTC.